The 28 T cell receptor beta chains reported below all come from one sample, sequenced in a study of shared clonotypes between healthy human individuals. This table comes from immunoSEQ multiplex PCR, and its TCRdb copy is limited to in-frame clones, with some not included. The data show fewer than 200,000 clones, 80% to 95% seen once. The specimen sequenced was naive CD4+ T cells sorted from blood. Subset specified: CD45RA+ positively selected. The receptors originated from a woman aged 25 to 39 in good health.

This clone was counted once. The chain uses TRBV18 and TRBJ2-6; 8 bases align to TRBD2. This CDR3 is built from 18 residues. V lost 6 bases and J lost 0; bases outside the gene matches: 10. Germline V CDR1 and CDR2: KGHSH, LQKENI. The CDR3 region has the DNA TGTGCCAGCTCGCCGGGAGGGGCCTCTATCTCTGGGGCCAACGTCCTGACTTTC. Its translation: CASSPGGASISGANVLTF.

The V and J genes are TRBV28 and TRBJ1-6; D gene unclear. This CDR3 has 11 residues. Trimming took off 3 bases at V and 9 bases at J, with 3 bases between the two ends. Per the germline V gene, CDR1 is MDHEN and CDR2 is SYDVKM. The CDR3 region has the DNA TGTGCCAGCAGTTTTAGTTCACCCCTCCACTTT. Its protein product is CASSFSSPLHF. The full variable domain, rest sourced from reference TRBV28 and TRBJ1-6, is DVKVTQSSRYLVKRTGEKVFLECVQDMDHENMFWYRQDPGLGLRLIYFSYDVKMKEKGDIPEGYSVSREKKERFSLILESASTNQTSMYLCASSFSSPLHFGNGTRLTVT.

The rearrangement joins TRBV28 to TRBJ1-2; possibly TRBD1 for D (5 bases). CDR1 is MDHEN, CDR2 SYDVKM, per germline. CDR3 size: 15 residues. Trimming removed 1 base at V and 7 bases at J, with 16 bases between. CDR3 nucleotides: TGTGCCAGCAGTTTATTGGGGGTACTCCCCGCTGGCTACACCTTC. The encoded protein is CASSLLGVLPAGYTF.

J is TRBJ2-5 and V is TRBV19; TRBD1 is a possible D gene (5 bases). There are 14 residues in the CDR3. Looked up from germline, CDR1 is LNHDA and CDR2 is SQIVND (reference sequence). The V end lost 5 bases, the J end lost 1 base, and 11 bases lay between the germline ends. The DNA of the CDR3 is TGTGCCAGTAGTGCAGGGTTTTTCCAAGAGACCCAGTACTTC. It encodes CASSAGFFQETQYF.

This clone occurred once. This chain links TRBV11-3 with TRBJ2-7; D is unclear. The germline gives CDR1 SGHNT, CDR2 YENEEA. V lost 1 base and J 3 bases, leaving 7 bases between the germline ends. CDR3 length equals 13 residues. CDR3 residues: CASSLGPGYEQYF. CDR3 in DNA: TGTGCCAGCAGCTTAGGACCCGGCTACGAGCAGTACTTC.

CDR3 sequence (DNA): TGTGCCAGCAGTTTATGGGGGACTAGCGGCTCCTACGAGCAGTACTTC. Protein sequence: CASSLWGTSGSYEQYF. This chain joins TRBV28 and TRBJ2-7; the match to TRBD2 covers 11 bases. The CDR3 has 16 amino acids. V was clipped by 0 bases and J by 0 bases; unmatched bases: 1. CDR1 and CDR2 (germline): MDHEN, SYDVKM.

The CDR3 nucleotides are TGTGCCAGCAGCTTAGAGGGTTTTAAGACCTACGAGCAGTACTTC. Translation gives CASSLEGFKTYEQYF. The chain has TRBV27 and TRBJ2-7; the D gene is possibly TRBD2 (5 bases). The germline V gene has CDR1 MNHEY and CDR2 SMNVEV (reference sequence). The CDR3 is 15 amino acids. V shed 6 bases and J shed 2 bases, with 17 bases lying between them.

V is TRBV19 and J is TRBJ2-5; D is possibly TRBD1 (6 bases). The DNA end favors TRBJ2-7, so the J call may be wrong. The CDR3 consists of 14 residues. Germline V CDR1 and CDR2: LNHDA, SQIVND (reference sequence). CDR3 region: CASSIPGQIYEQYF. Written as DNA, the CDR3 is TGTGCCAGTAGTATCCCCGGACAGATATACGAGCAGTACTTC.

Details on this clone: One end of the junction fails to match germline, which may point to a read error. CDR3 sequence (DNA): TGTGCCAGCTCACCAGATGGAGGGACAGTATTTAACAATGGCTACACCTTC. Translating gives CASSPDGGTVFNNGYTF. J is TRBJ1-2 and V is TRBV18; 7 positions match TRBD1. The CDR3 has 17 residues. Germline CDR1 KGHSH, CDR2 LQKENI.

The genes are TRBV5-3 and TRBJ2-7, with 8 bases that match TRBD1. TRBV5-3 is filed as an ORF, its function uncertain. After removal of 3 bases from V and 8 bases from J, the junction contained 7 bases not matched to a gene. The CDR3 has 13 residues. The CDR3 DNA reads TGTGCCAGAAGCTCTCACGACAGGGGACAGCAGTACTTC. The encoded protein is CARSSHDRGQQYF.

This sequence joins TRBV15 and TRBJ2-3; D gene uncertain. The CDR3 contains 16 residues. V was cut by 0 bases and J by 2 bases, with 12 bases left in between. In germline, CDR1 is LNHNV, CDR2 YYDKDF (reference sequence). The CDR3 loop is CATSRDDALNTDTQYF. The CDR3 DNA reads as TGTGCCACCAGCAGAGATGATGCCTTAAACACAGATACGCAGTATTTT.

For the CDR3, the DNA is TGTGCCAGTAGTATAGACGGGACTAGAGTTTTTAATGAGCAGTTCTTC. Translation: CASSIDGTRVFNEQFF. This chain links TRBV19 with TRBJ2-1, with TRBD2 matching 8 bases. The CDR3 totals 16 residues. The trim removed 0 bases at V and 7 bases at J, leaving 8 bases unmatched. The germline gives CDR1 LNHDA, CDR2 SQIVND (reference sequence). Complete variable domain (other parts from reference TRBV19 and TRBJ2-1): DGGITQSPKYLFRKEGQNVTLSCEQNLNHDAMYWYRQDPGQGLRLIYYSQIVNDFQKGDIAEGYSVSREKKESFPLTVTSAQKNPTAFYLCASSIDGTRVFNEQFFGPGTRLTVL.

This clone has more than one count but fewer than ten. The chain uses TRBV28 and TRBJ2-2; 9 positions match TRBD2. Germline CDR1 is MDHEN and CDR2 is SYDVKM. Unmatched junction bases numbered 10, after V lost 4 bases and J lost 1 base. This CDR3 spans 18 amino acids. CDR3: CASSSPGGLAENTGELFF. DNA of the CDR3: TGTGCCAGCAGTTCCCCGGGGGGACTAGCTGAGAACACCGGGGAGCTGTTTTTT. Based on the CDR3 plus reference TRBV28 and TRBJ2-2, the full variable domain is DVKVTQSSRYLVKRTGEKVFLECVQDMDHENMFWYRQDPGLGLRLIYFSYDVKMKEKGDIPEGYSVSREKKERFSLILESASTNQTSMYLCASSSPGGLAENTGELFFGEGSRLTVL.

Points on this clone: One junction end does not reproduce the germline sequence, and a read error may be involved. The V call is TRBV10-2, the J call TRBJ1-2; D is uncertain. Germline CDR1 WSHSY, CDR2 SAAADI. This CDR3 has 12 residues. The CDR3 loop is CASGEDGYGYTF. The DNA for the CDR3 is TGCGCCAGCGGTGAGGACGGCTATGGCTACACCTTC.

The chain carries TRBV4-2 and TRBJ2-7; D is perhaps TRBD2 (6 bases). With 1 base removed from V and 3 bases from J, the gap between germline ends came to 16 bases. In germline, CDR1 is LGHNA, CDR2 YNFKEQ. There are 16 residues in the CDR3. CDR3 sequence reads: CASSQAEGQKGYEQYF. CDR3 DNA: TGTGCCAGCAGCCAAGCGGAGGGGCAGAAAGGCTACGAGCAGTACTTC.

For the CDR3, the DNA is TGCGCCAGCAGCCAAAATCCAGCGTCAAGCACCGGGGAGCTGTTTTTT. Amino acids: CASSQNPASSTGELFF. The chain is built from TRBV4-1 and TRBJ2-2, with D hard to call. The CDR3 is made up of 16 amino acids. Germline V gives CDR1 MGHRA, CDR2 YSYEKL. Trimming stripped 2 bases from V and 4 bases from J, with 14 bases between.

This clone came up once. The chain couples TRBV2 to TRBJ2-2; the match to TRBD1 covers 7 bases. This CDR3 has 15 amino acids. CDR1 and CDR2 from the germline V gene are SNHLY and FYNNEI. The CDR3 DNA reads as TGTGCTACCCGGGTGGGACAGTTAGACACCGGGGAGCTGTTTTTT. Its protein product is CATRVGQLDTGELFF. The whole variable domain, remainder taken from reference TRBV2 and TRBJ2-2, is EPEVTQTPSHQVTQMGQEVILRCVPISNHLYFYWYRQILGQKVEFLVSFYNNEISEKSEIFDDQFSVERPDGSNFTLKIRSTKLEDSAMYFCATRVGQLDTGELFFGEGSRLTVL.

This clone was seen a single time. The CDR3 reads CASSIARTPYEQYF. CDR3 nucleotides: TGTGCCAGTAGTATAGCCAGGACCCCCTACGAGCAGTACTTC. The chain is built from TRBV19 and TRBJ2-5; D ambiguous. The better agreement between TRBJ2-7 and the DNA end casts doubt on the J call. The CDR3 has 14 residues. Germline V lookup: CDR1 LNHDA, CDR2 SQIVND (reference sequence).

The gene calls are TRBV6-1 and TRBJ1-3; TRBD1 agrees at 8 bases. CDR1 MNHNS and CDR2 SASEGT come from the germline V gene. The V and J ends lost 1 base and 0 bases, in that order; junction bases with no gene match: 11. This CDR3 contains 19 residues. The CDR3 DNA sequence: TGTGCCAGCAGTGAAGACGTAGCGGGACAGGTTAACTCTGGAAACACCATATATTTT. It is translated as CASSEDVAGQVNSGNTIYF.

V and J are TRBV9 and TRBJ2-7, with 7 bases aligning to TRBD1. Germline CDR1 reads SGDLS; CDR2 reads YYNGEE. J gave up 4 bases and V 3 bases, and 7 bases lay outside the gene matches. The CDR3 loop spans 14 amino acids. The CDR3 coding sequence is TGTGCCAGCAGCGATCGACCGACAGGGTACGAGCAGTACTTC. Its protein product is CASSDRPTGYEQYF.

DNA of the CDR3: TGTGCCAGTAGTCCTAGCAGTTTGGCGGGAGGGACCCACGAGCAGTACTTC. This codes for CASSPSSLAGGTHEQYF. The genes are TRBV19 and TRBJ2-7; 9 bases are shared with TRBD2. The V gene end was trimmed by 5 bases and the J gene end by 5 bases; junction bases not matched to a gene: 16. This CDR3 spans 17 amino acids. Germline-derived CDR1 and CDR2 are LNHDA and SQIVND (reference sequence).

The V and J genes are TRBV6-1 and TRBJ1-2; 7 positions match TRBD1. Unmatched junction bases numbered 14, after V lost 11 bases and J lost 5 bases. Germline CDR1 reads MNHNS; CDR2 reads SASEGT. CDR3 length equals 14 residues. The CDR3 DNA reads TGTGCCGTCACGGCGACAGGGAGGGAGTATGGCTACACCTTC. It is translated as CAVTATGREYGYTF.

The chain has TRBV19 and TRBJ2-1; TRBD1 matches at 8 bases. The J segment lost 7 bases and the V segment lost 3 bases, leaving 11 bases of the junction unmatched. Germline CDR1 and CDR2: LNHDA and SQIVND (reference sequence). The CDR3 runs 16 residues. The CDR3 is CASSIPGQGDFNEQFF. The CDR3 DNA reads as TGTGCCAGTAGTATCCCCGGACAGGGAGATTTTAATGAGCAGTTCTTC.

This clone has only one observation. This chain uses TRBV28 with TRBJ2-7, with TRBD2 matching 8 bases. V trimming: 3 bases; J trimming: 2 bases; junction bases outside the gene matches: 3. There are 14 residues in the CDR3. CDR1 is MDHEN, CDR2 SYDVKM, per germline. In DNA form, the CDR3 reads TGTGCCAGCAGTTTCGGTAGCGGGGCCTACGAGCAGTACTTC. This sequence encodes CASSFGSGAYEQYF.

Of note for this clone: The sample contains more than one DNA sequence encoding this CDR3. The chain links TRBV6-5 to TRBJ2-7; TRBD2 agrees at 7 bases. Trimming took 0 bases from V and 0 from J; bases not matched to a gene: 2. In germline, CDR1 is MNHEY, CDR2 SVGAGI. This CDR3 contains 15 residues. The CDR3: CASSYSAGSSYEQYF. CDR3 coding DNA: TGTGCCAGCAGTTACTCAGCGGGAAGCTCCTACGAGCAGTACTTC.

This sequence joins TRBV7-9 and TRBJ2-7, with unresolved D. CDR3 size: 12 residues. The germline V gene encodes CDR1 SEHNR and CDR2 FQNEAQ (reference sequence). V lost 4 bases and J lost 3, with 7 bases in between. The CDR3 sequence: CASSSQVYEQYF. The CDR3 nucleotides are TGTGCCAGCAGCTCCCAGGTCTACGAGCAGTACTTC.

V gene TRBV5-4 combines with J gene TRBJ2-5, with D possibly being TRBD2 (5 bases). The J call may be mistaken, given a closer DNA end match to TRBJ2-7. The CDR3 spans 16 residues. Per germline, CDR1 SGHNT and CDR2 YYREEE (reference sequence). Here the CDR3 DNA reads TGTGCCAGCAGCTCCCCCGGGGAGCGGAACTCCTACGAGCAGTACTTC. Translating it yields CASSSPGERNSYEQYF.

This sequence joins TRBV28 and TRBJ2-1, with TRBD2 identical over 14 bases. This CDR3 has 13 residues. The V gene end was trimmed by 11 bases and the J gene end by 10 bases; junction bases not matched to a gene: 7. CDR1 is MDHEN and CDR2 is SYDVKM in the germline V gene. The CDR3 protein is CASRTSGRREQFF. CDR3 nucleotides: TGTGCCTCCAGGACTAGCGGGAGGAGAGAGCAGTTCTTC.